This T cell receptor beta chain was identified in a study of T cell responses to AZD1222 COVID-19 vaccine (dated by TCRdb to about 2021). Concerning the study at large: Because spike-specific TCR depth and breadth did not differ between the two schedules, AZD1222 recipients who got a second dose at roughly 4 weeks were pooled with those who got a second dose at roughly 12 weeks. TCR sequencing was performed for approximately 240 trial participants, of whom around 200 were given two doses of AZD1222 and roughly 25 were given two doses of MenACWY control vaccine. Trial participants were enrolled by age into 18-55, 56-69 and 70-plus year subgroups, with approximately 150, 30 and 60 TCR-sequenced participants respectively. Overall results and qualifications from the work: After two AZD1222 doses, spike-specific TCR breadth and depth were significantly higher than at day 0 and than in MenACWY recipients. Participants were mostly white British, with more females than males. The authors suggested clonal diversity may have been underestimated. Only a handful of AZD1222 recipients were SARS-CoV-2 seropositive at baseline, limiting conclusions about previously exposed vaccinees. Nearly half of unique spike-specific TCRs reportedly recognized epitopes outside regions mutated in the B.1.351 and B.1.1.7 variants. CD4 TCRs associated with the vaccine covered the entire spike protein, and the dominant responses were in regions 160-218 and 743-854. The 56-69-year group was small, and its depth increase did not reach significance, likely because of low power. Because no samples from the day 14 peak response were available, repertoires could be characterized only after the peak T cell response.

Including the terminal cysteine and phenylalanine, the CDR3 comprises 17 residues. Only the CDR3 part of the read is kept: 51 bases, read in frame from the first base. CDR1 LGHDT and CDR2 YNNKEL are derived from the germline V gene (reference sequence). Clipping removes 4 bases from V and 5 bases from J, with 15 as the unmatched junction base count. Explained via the paper, the time point label denotes: baseline before first vaccination. Samples from vaccinated people were obtained from the UK trials COV001 and COV002, which included a single-blind randomized controlled phase 2/3 trial of AZD1222 (ChAdOx1 nCoV-19) in healthy adults. Trial participant PBMC samples were collected at day 0 and day 28 after the second dose for TCRbeta chain sequencing. Note on this clone: What antigen it recognizes has not been identified. No much larger clone is present one base from it, and per-base qualities are unavailable.

The CDR3 regions of human TCRbeta chains were analyzed by immunosequencing. The source study handled its data this way. TCRs in the repertoires were matched against a reference library of SARS-CoV-2-specific TCRs that had been generated with the MIRA antigen-specificity platform. Breadth was defined as the fraction of unique TCRs that were SARS-CoV-2-associated. Depth was defined as the fraction of total T cells that were SARS-CoV-2-associated. Each spike-specific TCR was assigned to its reactive spike region and to a CD4 or CD8 class using the MIRA data. Log10-transformed breadth and depth values were compared by one-way ANOVA with Sidak's multiple comparisons tests. TCRdb obtained this table from immuneACCESS and retained in-frame rearrangements with V and J assigned. These tables miss some clones; where compared with another copy, unresolved V genes account for less than half of the shortfall, and the remainder is unexplained. V and J calls and clone size are copied from that table; D and trimming were computed from the DNA. The sample includes fewer than 110,000 clones, with roughly nine tenths observed a single time. The ten largest clones add up to roughly 1.4% of the sample.

The sequences come from peripheral blood, collected on day 0 of AZD1222 vaccination. Rearrangement joined TRBV3-1 (or the pseudogene TRBV3-2) to TRBJ2-5, and TRBD2 aligns with 8 junction nucleotides. The origin of this receptor is an adult in good health. The sequence in DNA is TGTGCCAGCAGCCCCCGACTTAGGCGGGGGGCTGGGGAGACCCAGTACTTC. It codes for CASSPRLRRGAGETQYF.